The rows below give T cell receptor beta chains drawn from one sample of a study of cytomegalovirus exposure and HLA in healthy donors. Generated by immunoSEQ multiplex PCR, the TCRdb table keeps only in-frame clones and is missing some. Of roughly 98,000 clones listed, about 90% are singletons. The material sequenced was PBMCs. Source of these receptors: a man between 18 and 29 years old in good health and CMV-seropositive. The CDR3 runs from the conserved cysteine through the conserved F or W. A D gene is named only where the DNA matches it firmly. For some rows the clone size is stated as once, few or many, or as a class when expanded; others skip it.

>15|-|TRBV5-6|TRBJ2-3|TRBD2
TGTGCCAGCAGCTTTGGGCGGGGGGGCACAGATACGCAGTATTTT
CASSFGRGGTDTQYF
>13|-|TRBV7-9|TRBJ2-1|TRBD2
TGTGCCAGCAGCTTGGGGACTAGCCTTGAGCAGTTCTTC
CASSLGTSLEQFF
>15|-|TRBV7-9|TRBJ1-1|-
TGTGCCAGCAGCTTCGGACAGCAGATGAACACTGAAGCTTTCTTT
CASSFGQQMNTEAFF
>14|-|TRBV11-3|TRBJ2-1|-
TGTGCCAGCAGCTTAGGGCGGGCGAACAATGAGCAGTTCTTC
CASSLGRANNEQFF
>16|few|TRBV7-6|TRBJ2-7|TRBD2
TGTGCCAGCAGCTTAGGGGACCTAGCGGGAGCCTACGAGCAGTACTTC
CASSLGDLAGAYEQYF
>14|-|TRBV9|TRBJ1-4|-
TGTGCCAGCAGCGTAGGGGCCGACGGTGAAAAACTGTTTTTT
CASSVGADGEKLFF
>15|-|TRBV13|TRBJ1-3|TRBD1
TGTGCCAGCAGCTCTATCAGGGGGCCTGGAAACACCATATATTTT
CASSSIRGPGNTIYF
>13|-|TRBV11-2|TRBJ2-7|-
TGTGCCAGCAGCTTAGTCCCCTACTACGAGCAGTACTTC
CASSLVPYYEQYF
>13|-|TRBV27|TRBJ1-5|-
TGTGCCAGCAGCCCGGAGGAGAATCAGCCCCAGCATTTT
CASSPEENQPQHF
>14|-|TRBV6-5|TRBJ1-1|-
TGTGCCAGCAGTCAACGGGCGGGGGCTGAGGAAGCTTTCTTT
CASSQRAGAEEAFF
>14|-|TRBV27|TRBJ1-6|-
TGTGCCAGCAGTGGGGGCAGGGAAAATTCACCCCTCCACTTT
CASSGGRENSPLHF
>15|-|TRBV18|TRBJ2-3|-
TGTGCCAGCTCACCAACAGGGTACCACACAGATACGCAGTATTTT
CASSPTGYHTDTQYF
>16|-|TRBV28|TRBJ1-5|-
TGTGCCAGCAGTTCCGACTTCGGGGTCGGCAATCAGCCCCAGCATTTT
CASSSDFGVGNQPQHF
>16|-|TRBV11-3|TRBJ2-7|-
TGTGCCAGCAGCTTAGATCCGACTAGGGGAACCTACGAGCAGTACTTC
CASSLDPTRGTYEQYF
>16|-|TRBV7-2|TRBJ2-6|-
TGTGCCAGCAGCTTAAACGCAGGGCCAGGGGCCAACGTCCTGACTTTC
CASSLNAGPGANVLTF
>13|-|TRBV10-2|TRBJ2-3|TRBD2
TGCGCCACCCATAGCGGGTTTGCAGATACGCAGTATTTT
CATHSGFADTQYF
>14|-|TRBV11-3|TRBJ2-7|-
TGTGCCAGCAGCTTAGGGCGGCGCGACTACGAGCAGTACTTC
CASSLGRRDYEQYF
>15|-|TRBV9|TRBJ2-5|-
TGTGCCAGCAGCGGCGACCCGTGGGGAGGAGAGACCCAGTACTTC
CASSGDPWGGETQYF
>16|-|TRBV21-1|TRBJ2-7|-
TGTGCCAGCAGCACATCGACCGGGAAAATTGCCTACGAGCAGTACTTC
CASSTSTGKIAYEQYF
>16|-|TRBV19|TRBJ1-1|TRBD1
TGTGCCAGTAGTACAACCCCGGGACAGATGAACACTGAAGCTTTCTTT
CASSTTPGQMNTEAFF
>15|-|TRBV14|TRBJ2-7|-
TGTGCCAGCAGCCAAGTTACAGGGAACTCCTACGAGCAGTACTTC
CASSQVTGNSYEQYF
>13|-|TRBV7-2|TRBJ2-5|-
TGTGCCCAGGCTACGAGTCAGCAAGAGACCCAGTACTTC
CAQATSQQETQYF
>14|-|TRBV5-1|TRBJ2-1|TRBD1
TGCGCCAGCAGAGAGGGGGCAGGGTACAATGAGCAGTTCTTC
CASREGAGYNEQFF
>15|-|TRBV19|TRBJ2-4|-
TGTGCCAGAAATGGTGGGCAACTAGCCAAAAACATTCAGTACTTC
CARNGGQLAKNIQYF
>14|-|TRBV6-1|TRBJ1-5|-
TGTGCCAGCATCCCGGGATATAGCAATCAGCCCCAGCATTTT
CASIPGYSNQPQHF
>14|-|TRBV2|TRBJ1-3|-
TGTGCCAGCAGCAGAGACAGCCCTGGAAACACCATATATTTT
CASSRDSPGNTIYF
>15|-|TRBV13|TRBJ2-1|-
TGTGCCAGCAGCCCGCAGGAGGGACGTGTAAGGGAGCAGTTCTTC
CASSPQEGRVREQFF
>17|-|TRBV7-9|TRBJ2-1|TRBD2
TGTGCCAGCAGCTTATTGGCTCTAGCGGGGGGGCCGGGTGAGCAGTTCTTC
CASSLLALAGGPGEQFF
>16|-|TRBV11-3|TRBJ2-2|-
TGTGCCAGCAGCACCCGAGGACTTTCTAACACCGGGGAGCTGTTTTTT
CASSTRGLSNTGELFF
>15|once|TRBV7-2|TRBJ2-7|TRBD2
TGTGCCAGCAGCTTGGTAGCGGGTCATTCCTACGAGCAGTACTTC
CASSLVAGHSYEQYF
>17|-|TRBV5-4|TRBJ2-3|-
TGTGCCAGCAGTTCCATACTGGGGGGAACTAGCACAGATACGCAGTATTTT
CASSSILGGTSTDTQYF
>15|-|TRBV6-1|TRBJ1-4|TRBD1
TGTGCCAGCAGTGTAGACAGGGGGCGCGTTGAAAAACTGTTTTTT
CASSVDRGRVEKLFF
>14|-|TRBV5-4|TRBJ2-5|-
TGTGCCAGCAGCTTGGGACAGGCCCAAGAGACCCAGTACTTC
CASSLGQAQETQYF
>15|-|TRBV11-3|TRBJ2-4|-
TGTGCCAGCAGCCCTGGGCTCATCAAGCAAAACATTCAGTACTTC
CASSPGLIKQNIQYF
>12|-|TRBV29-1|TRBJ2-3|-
TGCAGCGCCGCACACAACACAGATACGCAGTATTTT
CSAAHNTDTQYF
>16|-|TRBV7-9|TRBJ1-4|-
TGTGCCAGCAGCTTAGGGGGTTCCAGGGGTCGCGAAAAACTGTTTTTT
CASSLGGSRGREKLFF
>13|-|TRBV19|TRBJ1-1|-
TGTGCCAGTAGTGAGACAGGTTTCACTGAAGCTTTCTTT
CASSETGFTEAFF
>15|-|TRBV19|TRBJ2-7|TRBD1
TGTGCCAGTAGTGCGCGGACAGGGGGCGATGACGAGCAGTACTTC
CASSARTGGDDEQYF
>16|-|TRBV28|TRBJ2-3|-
TGTGCCAGCAGTTCCCGGGTATATACTAGCACAGATACGCAGTATTTT
CASSSRVYTSTDTQYF
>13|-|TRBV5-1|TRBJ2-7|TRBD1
TGCGCCAGCAGCTTGGGGACAGGGATGGAGCAGTACTTC
CASSLGTGMEQYF
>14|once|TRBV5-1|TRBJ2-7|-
TGCGCCAGCAGCACTGACAGAAACTCCTACGAGCAGTACTTC
CASSTDRNSYEQYF
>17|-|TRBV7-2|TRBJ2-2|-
TGTGCCAGCAGCTTACGGGTTTCAGGGTCGATACCCGGGGAGCTGTTTTTT
CASSLRVSGSIPGELFF
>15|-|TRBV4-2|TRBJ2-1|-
TGTGCCAGCAGCCAAGAAATAGGTAGCTATCCTGAGCAGTTCTTC
CASSQEIGSYPEQFF
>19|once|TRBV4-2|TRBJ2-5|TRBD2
TGTGCCAGCAGCCAAGATCCCCTAGGGGCTAGCGGGATTCACGAGACCCAGTACTTC
CASSQDPLGASGIHETQYF
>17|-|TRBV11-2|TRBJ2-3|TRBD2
TGTGCCAGCAGCCAAGCGTATAGCGGGGGGGCAGGAGATACGCAGTATTTT
CASSQAYSGGAGDTQYF
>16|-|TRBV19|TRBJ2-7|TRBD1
TGTGCCAGTAGTATAAAGGGACAGGGGGCATCCTACGAGCAGTACTTC
CASSIKGQGASYEQYF
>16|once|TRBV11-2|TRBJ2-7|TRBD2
TGTGCCAGCAGCCAAGTCCCTAGCGGGGGGATGAACGAGCAGTACTTC
CASSQVPSGGMNEQYF
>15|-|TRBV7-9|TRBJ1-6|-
TGTGCCAGCAGCTTAGCGTCGGGAGATAATTCACCCCTCCACTTT
CASSLASGDNSPLHF
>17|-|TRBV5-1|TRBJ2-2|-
TGCGCCAGCAGTGGGGGCGTCATTGTAATGGGCACCGGGGAGCTGTTTTTT
CASSGGVIVMGTGELFF
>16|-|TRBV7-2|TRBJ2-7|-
TGTGCCAGCAGCTTACGGTCAGGGGTCTATTCCTACGAGCAGTACTTC
CASSLRSGVYSYEQYF
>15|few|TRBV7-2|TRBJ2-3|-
TGTGCCAGCAGCCCTACTGCGGGGGCAGGAGATACGCAGTATTTT
CASSPTAGAGDTQYF
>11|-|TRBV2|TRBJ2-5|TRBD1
TGTGCCAGCACAGGGGGAGAGACCCAGTACTTC
CASTGGETQYF